The rows below give T cell receptor beta chains drawn from one sample of a study of cytomegalovirus exposure and HLA in healthy donors. Profiled with immunoSEQ multiplex PCR; TCRdb holds only in-frame clones, not every one. The listing contains 200,000 to 250,000 clones. The specimen was PBMCs. The receptors originated from a girl aged 2 to 9 in good health and CMV-seropositive. The CDR3 runs from the conserved cysteine through the conserved F or W. A D gene is named only where the DNA matches it firmly.

j_call	d_call	v_call	cdr3_aa	cdr3_nt
TRBJ2-7	TRBD2	TRBV18	CASSPLPGTSSYEQYF	TGTGCCAGCTCACCGCTCCCCGGGACTAGCTCCTACGAGCAGTACTTC
TRBJ2-7	-	TRBV29-1	CSVESGVNYEQYF	TGCAGCGTTGAGTCAGGGGTCAACTACGAGCAGTACTTC
TRBJ2-2	TRBD1	TRBV6-5	CASSYVQGSTGELFF	TGTGCCAGCAGTTACGTACAGGGGAGCACCGGGGAGCTGTTTTTT
TRBJ1-4	-	TRBV5-1	CASSLRDLSEKLFF	TGCGCCAGCAGCCTGCGGGATCTCTCCGAAAAACTGTTTTTT
TRBJ2-1	TRBD2	TRBV13	CASSPEGLASNEQFF	TGTGCCAGCAGCCCAGAGGGACTAGCGAGCAATGAGCAGTTCTTC
TRBJ2-1	TRBD2	TRBV29-1	CSVIAGGNNEQFF	TGCAGCGTTATAGCGGGGGGAAACAATGAGCAGTTCTTC
TRBJ2-7	TRBD2	TRBV5-1	CASSFRTSGRGEQYF	TGCGCCAGCAGCTTTAGGACTAGCGGGAGAGGCGAGCAGTACTTC
TRBJ2-1	TRBD2	TRBV5-6	CASSPGLASNEQFF	TGTGCCAGCAGCCCCGGACTAGCGTCCAATGAGCAGTTCTTC
TRBJ1-1	-	TRBV6-1	CASSLEQRGAFF	TGTGCCAGCAGTCTGGAGCAACGGGGAGCTTTCTTT
TRBJ1-2	-	TRBV6-1	CASSEKRVLAVGYTF	TGTGCCAGCAGTGAGAAACGGGTCCTGGCTGTTGGCTACACCTTC
TRBJ2-1	TRBD1	TRBV30	CAWSPRRGRNEQFF	TGTGCCTGGAGTCCCCGTAGGGGGCGCAATGAGCAGTTCTTC
TRBJ2-1	TRBD2	TRBV19	CASSILTSAYNEQFF	TGTGCCAGTAGTATTCTAACTAGCGCGTACAATGAGCAGTTCTTC
TRBJ2-7	TRBD2	TRBV5-6	CASSFGTSSYEQYF	TGTGCCAGCAGCTTCGGGACTAGCTCCTACGAGCAGTACTTC